Ten or more counts support the clone carrying this T cell receptor beta chain. Antigen: not known. In this cohort, patients with other autoimmune diseases, uncontrolled infections, pregnancy or lactation were excluded. These data originate in a study of Graves' ophthalmopathy and Graves' hyperthyroidism. Study summary: At the time of initial diagnosis and before any treatment, peripheral blood was collected.

TCR beta CDR3 regions were amplified from RNA transcripts. HTBI-primed first-round RT-PCR preceded second-round multiplex PCR. TCRdb re-called the multiplex PCR reads with MiXCR, one entry per CDR3 protein. The sample lists fewer than 600,000 distinct CDR3 sequences; around an eighth were seen once. Notes on the study in general: Most thyroid clonotypes expanded beyond 0.001 frequency were also found in blood. Its predictions of ophthalmopathy progression gave the model 70.59% sensitivity and 72% to 80% specificity.

The V gene's germline CDR1 is MNHEY and CDR2 SVGEGT. V lost 5 bases, J lost 1 base, and 10 bases stayed unmatched. The CDR3 is 16 amino acids. The sequence was collected from a woman aged 25-40 years with Graves' ophthalmopathy. V is TRBV6-2 or TRBV6-3 and J is TRBJ2-5, with TRBD1 matching over 7 bases. The sequenced sample was blood. The CDR3 loop reads CASSLRQGTAQETQYF. The CDR3 nucleotides read TGTGCCAGCAGTCTCCGACAGGGAACCGCCCAAGAGACCCAGTACTTC.